Below are 10 T cell receptor beta chains sequenced from a single sample in a study of T cells in Graves' hyperthyroidism and ophthalmopathy. Amplification targeted TCR beta CDR3 regions from RNA transcripts. First-round RT-PCR of the TCR CDR3 relied on the HTBI primer set. From the multiplex PCR reads, TCRdb called clonotypes with MiXCR, one entry per CDR3 protein. The table shows about 550,000 distinct CDR3 sequences, with more than 20% occurring only once. Sequencing input: blood. Every receptor here comes from a man younger than 35 with Graves' hyperthyroidism.

The table lists this clonotype with many counts. The rearrangement links TRBV11-2 to TRBJ1-1, with 10 bases that match TRBD1. The length of the CDR3 is 14 residues. Looked up from germline, CDR1 is SGHAT and CDR2 is FQNNGV. V shed 4 bases, J shed 6 bases, and the junction held 5 bases outside the gene matches. CDR3 nucleotide sequence: TGTGCCAGCAGCTCAGACAGGGGGCTGGCTGAAGCTTTCTTT. Amino acids: CASSSDRGLAEAFF.

This clonotype was seen a handful of times. V is TRBV2 and J is TRBJ1-5; a weak D match, TRBD1 (5 bases). Trimming took 10 bases from V and 4 from J, leaving 14 bases between them. The CDR3 is made up of 13 amino acids. The germline V gene encodes CDR1 SNHLY and CDR2 FYNNEI. The CDR3 is CATRRDSNQPQHF. Here the CDR3 DNA reads TGTGCCACCCGTCGGGACTCTAATCAGCCCCAGCATTTT.

This clonotype was found many times. The chain couples TRBV18 to TRBJ1-1, with D perhaps matching TRBD1 (5 bases). Germline V CDR1 and CDR2: KGHSH, LQKENI. The CDR3 spans 12 residues. The ends were cut back, 8 bases at V and 6 bases at J, with 13 bases in the middle. The CDR3 loop reads CASSLAGSEAFF. CDR3 in DNA: TGTGCCAGCAGTTTAGCAGGGTCTGAAGCTTTCTTT.

This clonotype came up many times. The chain couples TRBV2 to TRBJ1-1, with TRBD1 matching 7 bases. This CDR3 is 14 amino acids long. The V gene's germline CDR1 is SNHLY and CDR2 FYNNEI. V lost 8 bases, J lost 6 bases, and 12 bases stayed unmatched. The CDR3 is CASEQGSSKAEAFF. In nucleotides, the CDR3 is TGTGCCAGCGAACAGGGGAGTTCAAAGGCTGAAGCTTTCTTT.

CDR3 nucleotide sequence: TGCAGTGCTAGAGATCCCCCGGACGGGAGACGCTATGGCTACACCTTC. Encoded protein: CSARDPPDGRRYGYTF. V usage is TRBV20-1 and J usage is TRBJ1-2; unclear D gene. From germline, CDR1 is DFQATT and CDR2 SNEGSKA (reference sequence). Trimming pared 0 bases from V and 4 bases from J, leaving 18 bases between. This CDR3 spans 16 amino acids.

This clonotype was recorded at least ten times. The gene calls are TRBV6-1 and TRBJ1-1; D is unresolved. The length of the CDR3 is 14 residues. Germline lookup yields CDR1 MNHNS and CDR2 SASEGT. Trimming shortened V by 7 bases and J by 1 base, and 13 bases separated the two germline ends. CDR3 sequence reads: CASTLQPGNTEAFF. DNA for the CDR3: TGTGCCAGCACCCTTCAGCCGGGGAACACTGAAGCTTTCTTT.

This clonotype was seen ten or more times. V is TRBV6-1 and J is TRBJ1-5; 9 nucleotides line up with TRBD1. With 9 bases clipped from V and 4 bases from J, the junction kept 7 bases outside the gene matches. This CDR3 is built from 14 residues. Looked up from germline, CDR1 is MNHNS and CDR2 is SASEGT. The CDR3 sequence is CASTGTGMNQPQHF. The CDR3 nucleotides are TGTGCCAGTACCGGGACAGGGATGAATCAGCCCCAGCATTTT.

There are many counts of this clonotype. The rearrangement links TRBV20-1 to TRBJ1-2; no definite D call. The CDR3 sequence is 11 residues long. Germline V gene lookup returns CDR1 DFQATT and CDR2 SNEGSKA (reference sequence). V was cut by 6 bases and J by 8 bases, with 13 bases left in between. The CDR3 reads CSAVIGLGYTF. The CDR3 nucleotides read TGCAGTGCCGTGATAGGCCTCGGCTACACCTTC.

This clonotype was seen repeatedly, ten times or more. The genes are TRBV2 and TRBJ2-7; 12 bases line up with TRBD1. V lost 7 bases and J lost 6; bases outside the gene matches: 7. The germline gives CDR1 SNHLY, CDR2 FYNNEI. The CDR3 runs 14 residues. The CDR3 spells CASKSGTGGAEQYF. The CDR3 DNA is TGTGCCAGCAAGTCCGGGACAGGGGGCGCCGAGCAGTACTTC.

This clonotype was recorded at least ten times. The chain uses TRBV12-3 or TRBV12-4 and TRBJ2-7; the D call may be TRBD1 or TRBD2 (7 bases each). Trimming left V 2 bases short and J 10 bases short, with 21 bases between. This CDR3 region has 15 residues. CDR3 nucleotides: TGTGCCAGCAGTTTAATTCAGGGAGGGGGCTTCGTTCAGTACTTC. It codes for CASSLIQGGGFVQYF.